The 16 T cell receptor beta chains given below trace back to one sample, sequenced in a study of shared clonotypes between healthy human individuals (dated by TCRdb to the early 2020s). The library was produced with the immunoSEQ multiplex PCR assay. Sourced from immuneACCESS, this table was stored by TCRdb with only in-frame sequences that have V and J called. A share of the clones is absent; for the studies checked, an unresolved V gene accounts for under half, and the remainder has no known explanation. The sample records 2,100,000 or so clones, approximately 96% of which are singletons. Of the sample, about 0.13% is held by the ten largest clones. Sequenced sample: naive CD4+ T cells sorted from blood. Sample cell subset or site, as interpreted from the label and publication: CD45RA+ positively selected. The receptors here all came from a man aged 18 to 30 in good health.

This chain uses TRBV29-1 with TRBJ2-7, with D perhaps TRBD1 or TRBD2 (5 bases each). V lost 3 bases and J 7 bases, leaving 19 bases between the germline ends. The CDR3 spans 14 residues. The germline V gene has CDR1 SQVTM and CDR2 ANQGSEA. Here the CDR3 DNA reads TGCAGCGTTGATGGGTCCCCGGGACCGCAAGAGCAGTACTTC. Its translation: CSVDGSPGPQEQYF.

A note on this clone: Other nucleotide sequences in the sample specify the same CDR3. The chain is built from TRBV14 and TRBJ1-2, with a tentative D call TRBD1 (6 bases). The CDR3 totals 13 residues. Trimming pared 4 bases from V and 4 bases from J, leaving 10 bases between. Germline V gene sequence: CDR1 SGHDN, CDR2 FVKESK. The CDR3 protein is CASSPQGSYGYTF. Written as DNA, the CDR3 is TGTGCCAGCAGCCCCCAGGGGTCCTATGGCTACACCTTC. Looking up the rest from reference TRBV14 and TRBJ1-2 gives the full variable domain: EAGVTQFPSHSVIEKGQTVTLRCDPISGHDNLYWYRRVMGKEIKFLLHFVKESKQDESGMPNNRFLAERTGGTYSTLKVQPAELEDSGVYFCASSPQGSYGYTFGSGTRLTVV.

The chain uses TRBV5-1 and TRBJ2-2; D is unresolved. V was pared by 7 bases and J by 0 bases, with 7 bases between. The V gene's germline CDR1 is SGHRS and CDR2 YFSETQ. CDR3 size: 13 residues. The DNA for the CDR3 is TGCGCCAGCGGCTATACGAACACCGGGGAGCTGTTTTTT. It translates to CASGYTNTGELFF.

The genes are TRBV11-3 and TRBJ2-7; unclear D gene. The CDR3 has 14 residues. With 5 bases removed from V and 0 bases from J, the gap between germline ends came to 11 bases. Germline V CDR1 and CDR2: SGHNT, YENEEA. CDR3 residues: CASSPDKSSYEQYF. CDR3 DNA: TGTGCCAGCAGCCCTGACAAGAGCTCCTACGAGCAGTACTTC.

This chain uses TRBV30 with TRBJ2-6; 7 bases fit TRBD1. The CDR3 runs 14 residues. The V gene end was trimmed by 7 bases and the J gene end by 2 bases; junction bases not matched to a gene: 5. Germline V CDR1 and CDR2: GTSNPN, SVGIG (reference sequence). The CDR3 region is CAFRDRAGANVLTF. CDR3 nucleotides: TGTGCCTTCCGAGACAGGGCTGGGGCCAACGTCCTGACTTTC.

This clone was counted once. The chain recombines TRBV7-3 with TRBJ2-1; 11 bases fit TRBD2. Germline V CDR1 and CDR2: SGHTA, FQGTGA. The CDR3 is 15 amino acids. The V and J ends lost 6 bases and 2 bases, in that order; junction bases with no gene match: 3. CDR3 in DNA: TGTGCCAGCAGTCCGACTAGCGGGGCCTACAATGAGCAGTTCTTC. Translation gives CASSPTSGAYNEQFF.

V is TRBV10-3 and J is TRBJ2-3, with D perhaps given as TRBD1 or TRBD2 (6 bases each). CDR1 ENHRY and CDR2 SYGVKD come from the germline V gene. This CDR3 spans 14 amino acids. V lost 6 bases and J lost 2, with 12 bases in between. The CDR3 protein is CAISEGGLTDTQYF. In DNA form, the CDR3 reads TGTGCCATCAGCGAGGGGGGCCTCACAGATACGCAGTATTTT.

The chain has TRBV5-1 and TRBJ2-2, with 8 bases lining up with TRBD2. Per germline, CDR1 SGHRS and CDR2 YFSETQ. Trimming took 4 bases from V and 2 from J; bases not matched to a gene: 4. CDR3 length equals 15 residues. As DNA, the CDR3 is TGCGCCAGCAGCATTAGCGGGGTAAACACCGGGGAGCTGTTTTTT. Translating gives CASSISGVNTGELFF.

The CDR3 region is CASSLGTGTAGELFF. CDR3 DNA: TGTGCCAGCAGCTTAGGGACAGGGACGGCCGGGGAGCTGTTTTTT. This sequence joins TRBV7-2 and TRBJ2-2; 8 bases line up with TRBD1. The CDR3 covers 15 residues. With 1 base clipped from V and 6 bases from J, the junction kept 4 bases outside the gene matches. Germline V CDR1 and CDR2: SGHTA, FQGNSA. Supplemented by reference TRBV7-2 and TRBJ2-2, the full variable domain reads GAGVSQSPSNKVTEKGKDVELRCDPISGHTALYWYRQSLGQGLEFLIYFQGNSAPDKSGLPSDRFSAERTGGSVSTLTIQRTQQEDSAVYLCASSLGTGTAGELFFGEGSRLTVL.

The genes are TRBV29-1 and TRBJ2-3; TRBD1 aligns across 7 bases. V lost 8 bases and J lost 6; bases outside the gene matches: 14. The CDR3 runs 14 residues. Looked up from germline, CDR1 is SQVTM and CDR2 is ANQGSEA. CDR3 amino acids: CSSQQGILGDTQYF. The DNA of the CDR3 is TGCAGCTCCCAACAGGGGATACTAGGGGATACGCAGTATTTT.

The chain employs TRBV30 and TRBJ2-4; the D gene is possibly TRBD1 (6 bases). Germline V lookup: CDR1 GTSNPN, CDR2 SVGIG (reference sequence). The CDR3 extends over 16 amino acids. Trimming took 2 bases from V and 0 from J, leaving 14 bases between them. The CDR3 protein is CAWSLRQELAKNIQYF. As DNA, the CDR3 is TGTGCCTGGAGTTTGCGACAGGAGCTAGCCAAAAACATTCAGTACTTC.

The chain is built from TRBV28 and TRBJ1-2, with 9 bases fitting TRBD1. The germline CDR1 and CDR2 sequences are MDHEN and SYDVKM. Unmatched junction bases numbered 13, after V lost 3 bases and J lost 8 bases. The CDR3 length is 16 residues. CDR3 protein: CASSFLAPGQGNGYTF. For the CDR3, the DNA is TGTGCCAGCAGTTTCCTTGCTCCGGGACAGGGAAACGGCTACACCTTC.

This clone was seen a handful of times. The chain couples TRBV11-2 to TRBJ1-6; D possibly corresponds to TRBD1 (5 bases). Germline V gene sequence: CDR1 SGHAT, CDR2 FQNNGV. The CDR3 extends over 13 amino acids. Between the trimmed V and J ends, which lost 5 bases and 10 bases, there was a span of 12 bases. CDR3 loop: CASSPARESPLHF. The CDR3 DNA sequence: TGTGCCAGCAGCCCGGCCAGGGAGTCACCCCTCCACTTT.

The chain links TRBV4-1 to TRBJ2-3; D might be TRBD2 (6 bases). The CDR3 consists of 16 residues. V lost 1 base and J 0 bases, leaving 11 bases between the germline ends. The germline gives CDR1 MGHRA, CDR2 YSYEKL. The DNA of the CDR3 is TGCGCCAGCAGCCAAGCAGGGACTCGTAGCACAGATACGCAGTATTTT. This sequence encodes CASSQAGTRSTDTQYF.

The CDR3 region is CASSTRADTQYF. The CDR3 nucleotides are TGTGCCAGCTCCACCCGCGCAGATACGCAGTATTTT. The chain carries TRBV6-5 and TRBJ2-3; D ambiguous. With 8 bases removed from V and 4 bases from J, the gap between germline ends came to 10 bases. CDR1 MNHEY and CDR2 SVGAGI come from the germline V gene. This CDR3 is 12 amino acids long.

The genes are TRBV5-1 and TRBJ2-7, with 11 positions matching TRBD2. The length of the CDR3 is 15 residues. Losses at the gene ends were 0 bases for V and 4 bases for J; bases not matched to a gene: 3. Germline V lookup: CDR1 SGHRS, CDR2 YFSETQ. The CDR3 bases are TGCGCCAGCAGCTTGGCGGGGACTAGCGGTTACGAGCAGTACTTC. Its translation is CASSLAGTSGYEQYF.